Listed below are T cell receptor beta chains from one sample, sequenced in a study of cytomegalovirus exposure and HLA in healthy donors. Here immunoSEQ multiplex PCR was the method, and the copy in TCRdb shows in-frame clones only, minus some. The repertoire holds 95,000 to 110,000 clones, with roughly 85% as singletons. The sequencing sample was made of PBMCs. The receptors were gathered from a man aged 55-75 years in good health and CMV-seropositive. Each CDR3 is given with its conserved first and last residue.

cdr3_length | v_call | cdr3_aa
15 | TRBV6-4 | CASSEGASSTDTQYF
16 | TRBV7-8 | CASSLEGGQLRQPQHF
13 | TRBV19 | CASSQYMNTEAFF
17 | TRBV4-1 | CASSQESRRQPYEKLFF
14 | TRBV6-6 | CASSPDRGGEKLFF
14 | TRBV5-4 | CASSLKQAGNTIYF
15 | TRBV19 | CASSAQGGTNEKLFF
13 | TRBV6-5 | CASSPPSYNEQFF
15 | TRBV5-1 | CASSLGGANTGELFF
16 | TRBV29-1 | CSVTPRDRGGTDTQYF
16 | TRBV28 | CASSSPSGEGTDTQYF